This entry lists 23 T cell receptor beta chains sequenced from one sample in a study of shared clonotypes between healthy human individuals. The data were produced by immunoSEQ multiplex PCR, yet TCRdb's version contains in-frame clones alone and is incomplete. The table lists 2 million to 2.5 million clones, 85% to 95% of them singletons. The source material was naive CD4+ T cells from PBMCs. Subset of the sample: CD45RA+ positively selected. These receptors came from a man between 18 and 35 years old in good health. Some clones in this sample may be carry-over from other donors' samples.

This clone was counted once. The chain joins TRBV9 to TRBJ2-2; D call uncertain. The CDR3 extends over 13 amino acids. V lost 5 bases, J lost 4 bases, and 9 bases lay in between. The germline CDR1 and CDR2 sequences are SGDLS and YYNGEE. The CDR3 region is CASSWGATGELFF. The CDR3 region has the DNA TGTGCCAGCAGTTGGGGTGCCACCGGGGAGCTGTTTTTT.

J is TRBJ2-3 and V is TRBV5-5; no firm D call. Germline loops: CDR1 SGHKS, CDR2 YYEKEE (reference sequence). Trimming shortened V by 6 bases and J by 2 bases, and 13 bases separated the two germline ends. The length of the CDR3 is 14 residues. This chain's CDR3 is CASTLPIHTDTQYF. The CDR3 DNA reads TGTGCCAGCACCTTACCGATCCACACAGATACGCAGTATTTT.

The chain employs TRBV9 and TRBJ2-5; D is unresolved. The CDR3 is made up of 15 amino acids. The V gene lost 2 bases and the J gene lost 2 bases, with 13 bases spanning the gap. Germline CDR1 and CDR2: SGDLS and YYNGEE. DNA of the CDR3: TGTGCCAGCAGCGTCGCCCCCGGAGTTCAAGAGACCCAGTACTTC. Its translation: CASSVAPGVQETQYF.

The rearrangement uses TRBV11-2 and TRBJ2-5; D possibly corresponds to TRBD1 (6 bases). The CDR3 spans 13 residues. Germline V lookup: CDR1 SGHAT, CDR2 FQNNGV. With 3 bases removed from V and 5 bases from J, the gap between germline ends came to 10 bases. The CDR3: CASSLGARETQYF. Here the CDR3 DNA reads TGTGCCAGCAGCTTGGGGGCTCGGGAGACCCAGTACTTC. The whole variable domain, filled in from reference TRBV11-2 and TRBJ2-5, reads EAGVAQSPRYKIIEKRQSVAFWCNPISGHATLYWYQQILGQGPKLLIQFQNNGVVDDSQLPKDRFSAERLKGVDSTLKIQPAKLEDSAVYLCASSLGARETQYFGPGTRLLVL.

The rearrangement links TRBV11-3 to TRBJ2-7, with 7 bases fitting TRBD1. The J segment lost 1 base and the V segment lost 5 bases, leaving 8 bases of the junction unmatched. CDR3 size: 15 residues. Germline V gene lookup returns CDR1 SGHNT and CDR2 YENEEA. CDR3: CASSPGQAASYEQYF. For the CDR3, the DNA is TGTGCCAGCAGCCCTGGACAGGCCGCTTCCTACGAGCAGTACTTC.

The CDR3 coding sequence is TGTGCCAGCAGCTTAACGGGACAGCACACAGATACGCAGTATTTT. Encoded protein: CASSLTGQHTDTQYF. The chain joins TRBV7-3 to TRBJ2-3; the match to TRBD1 covers 7 bases. The CDR3 has 15 amino acids. Unmatched junction bases numbered 2, after V lost 0 bases and J lost 2 bases. Per germline, CDR1 SGHTA and CDR2 FQGTGA.

The chain couples TRBV21-1 to TRBJ1-3. TRBV21-1 is flagged as a pseudogene. The CDR3 is 15 amino acids. The CDR3 region has the DNA TGTGCCAGCAGCAAAATTAGGGCAGCTGGAAACACCATATATTTT. Protein product: CASSKIRAAGNTIYF.

J is TRBJ2-7 and V is TRBV27, with D possibly matching TRBD2 (6 bases). Trimming removed 5 bases from V and 4 bases from J, with 30 bases in between. Germline CDR1 and CDR2: MNHEY and SMNVEV (reference sequence). The CDR3 extends over 19 amino acids. DNA of the CDR3: TGTGCCAGCAGTGCCTTGAGGGCGGGACCTACCACATCGTTATACGAGCAGTACTTC. It translates to CASSALRAGPTTSLYEQYF.

V and J are TRBV15 and TRBJ2-1, with a weak D call TRBD2 (6 bases). Trimming took 0 bases from V and 5 from J, leaving 23 bases between them. Germline V gene sequence: CDR1 LNHNV, CDR2 YYDKDF (reference sequence). CDR3 size: 19 residues. The CDR3 loop is CATSRDRVTGLANHNEQFF. The CDR3 DNA is TGTGCCACCAGCAGAGATAGGGTAACGGGGCTAGCGAACCACAATGAGCAGTTCTTC.

The rearrangement joins TRBV19 to TRBJ1-4; D remains ambiguous. The CDR3 spans 17 residues. Trimming stripped 1 base from V and 8 bases from J, with 20 bases between. Germline CDR1 is LNHDA and CDR2 is SQIVND (reference sequence). The CDR3 reads CASSIGTPGASGEKLFF. The CDR3, as DNA: TGTGCCAGTAGTATAGGAACCCCCGGTGCTAGCGGGGAAAAACTGTTTTTT.

The chain has TRBV9 and TRBJ1-1; 9 nucleotides line up with TRBD1. The trim removed 0 bases at V and 4 bases at J, leaving 10 bases unmatched. Germline CDR1 is SGDLS and CDR2 is YYNGEE. This CDR3 is 17 amino acids long. CDR3 in amino acids: CASSVVTGGLRGTEAFF. The DNA for the CDR3 is TGTGCCAGCAGCGTAGTTACAGGGGGCCTTAGGGGCACTGAAGCTTTCTTT.

The chain recombines TRBV12-5 with TRBJ2-5; D uncertain. Trimming took off 1 base at V and 3 bases at J, with 6 bases between the two ends. Germline loops: CDR1 LGHNT, CDR2 FRNRAP. CDR3 length: 13 residues. The CDR3 sequence: CASGLGFEETQYF. CDR3 sequence (DNA): TGTGCTAGTGGTTTGGGGTTTGAAGAGACCCAGTACTTC.

This clone has just one count. This rearrangement joins TRBV6-5 to TRBJ2-7, with 8 bases fitting TRBD1. J gave up 1 base and V 4 bases, and 6 bases lay outside the gene matches. From germline, CDR1 is MNHEY and CDR2 SVGAGI. The length of the CDR3 is 15 residues. CDR3 in DNA: TGTGCCAGCAGTTTGGGACAGGCAGGATCCTACGAGCAGTACTTC. This sequence encodes CASSLGQAGSYEQYF.

The J gene is TRBJ2-3, the V gene TRBV5-1; the D is unclear. CDR3 size: 17 residues. V lost 0 bases and J 0 bases, leaving 14 bases between the germline ends. Looked up from germline, CDR1 is SGHRS and CDR2 is YFSETQ. CDR3 sequence reads: CASSLGIESTSTDTQYF. The CDR3 DNA follows: TGCGCCAGCAGCTTGGGGATCGAAAGTACTAGCACAGATACGCAGTATTTT.

J is TRBJ2-5 and V is TRBV4-2; D uncertain. V shed 6 bases and J shed 2 bases, with 10 bases lying between them. The CDR3 runs 13 residues. Germline loops: CDR1 LGHNA, CDR2 YNFKEQ. CDR3 DNA: TGTGCCAGCAGACAGAGTGGGCAAGAGACCCAGTACTTC. Translated, it gives CASRQSGQETQYF.

The rearrangement links TRBV4-2 to TRBJ2-1, with 15 bases matching TRBD2. V was clipped by 3 bases and J by 9 bases; unmatched bases: 9. The CDR3 runs to 17 residues. Germline assignment: CDR1 LGHNA and CDR2 YNFKEQ. CDR3 bases: TGTGCCAGCAGCCAGGGGGGGGGACTAGCGGGAGGTCTTGAGCAGTTCTTC. This sequence encodes CASSQGGGLAGGLEQFF.

The CDR3 nucleotides are TGTGCCAGCAGTGAAGGGACCTTAGCCAAAAACATTCAGTACTTC. This translates into CASSEGTLAKNIQYF. V and J are TRBV25-1 and TRBJ2-4; D may match TRBD1 or TRBD2 (5 bases each). The CDR3 is 15 amino acids. Trimming stripped 2 bases from V and 0 bases from J, with 8 bases between. Germline lookup yields CDR1 MGHDK and CDR2 SYGVNS. Full variable domain (missing parts from reference TRBV25-1 and TRBJ2-4): EADIYQTPRYLVIGTGKKITLECSQTMGHDKMYWYQQDPGMELHLIHYSYGVNSTEKGDLSSESTVSRIRTEHFPLTLESARPSHTSQYLCASSEGTLAKNIQYFGAGTRLSVL.

There are a few counts of this clone. This chain uses TRBV2 with TRBJ2-1; 13 bases line up with TRBD2. There are 14 residues in the CDR3. Germline V gene lookup returns CDR1 SNHLY and CDR2 FYNNEI. The V and J ends lost 0 bases and 13 bases, in that order; junction bases with no gene match: 3. The CDR3 DNA is TGTGCCAGCAGTGAAGCGGGACTAGCGGGAATTCAGTTCTTC. This sequence encodes CASSEAGLAGIQFF.

This chain uses TRBV10-3 with TRBJ1-1; D is perhaps TRBD1 (5 bases). There are 14 residues in the CDR3. V dropped 5 bases and J dropped 5 bases, with 15 bases sitting between them. Germline V gives CDR1 ENHRY, CDR2 SYGVKD. This CDR3 reads CAISPLAGRTEAFF. CDR3 sequence (DNA): TGTGCCATCAGTCCCCTCGCAGGGAGGACTGAAGCTTTCTTT.

This sequence joins TRBV11-2 and TRBJ2-7; D could derive from TRBD1 or TRBD2 (6 bases each). V was trimmed by 3 bases and J by 4 bases, leaving 16 bases between them. The germline V gene has CDR1 SGHAT and CDR2 FQNNGV. CDR3 length: 15 amino acids. CDR3 residues: CASSFWGAQRYEQYF. The CDR3 bases are TGTGCCAGCAGCTTTTGGGGGGCACAAAGGTACGAGCAGTACTTC.

The V call is TRBV5-1, the J call TRBJ1-2; D is possibly TRBD1 (5 bases). The CDR3 covers 15 residues. V lost 1 base and J lost 5, with 15 bases in between. Per germline, CDR1 SGHRS and CDR2 YFSETQ. The CDR3 reads CASSLNTGSLYGYTF. DNA of the CDR3: TGCGCCAGCAGCTTGAACACAGGTTCCCTTTATGGCTACACCTTC.

The V call is TRBV7-9, the J call TRBJ1-6, with 7 bases identical to TRBD1. Germline trimming cut 2 bases from V and 10 bases from J; bases unmatched to any gene: 5. Germline CDR1 SEHNR, CDR2 FQNEAQ (reference sequence). CDR3 length equals 14 residues. Written as DNA, the CDR3 is TGTGCCAGCAGCTTAACTCGACAGGGATCACCCCTCCACTTT. Translating gives CASSLTRQGSPLHF.

This clone came up once. The chain couples TRBV5-6 to TRBJ2-7; TRBD2 matches at 10 bases. J lost 11 bases, V lost 3 bases, and 5 bases had no gene match. The CDR3 contains 12 residues. Germline CDR1 is SGHDT and CDR2 is YYEEEE. The CDR3 here is CASSSFLAGEYF. The CDR3 nucleotides read TGTGCCAGCAGCTCATTCCTAGCGGGAGAGTACTTC.